The source of this TCR beta chain is a study of cytomegalovirus exposure and HLA in healthy donors. A multiplex PCR was run with 60 Vbeta primers and 13 Jbeta primers. Assay: immunoSEQ multiplex PCR; the TCRdb copy retains only in-frame clones and omits some. The sample carries approximately 150,000 clones, just under 75% recorded once. This clone appeared a few times. Its antigen remains unidentified. V shed 1 base and J 6 bases; nucleotides not matched to a gene: 5. Germline values: CDR1 SGHNT, CDR2 YYREEE (reference sequence). CDR3 size: 14 residues. Findings and limits, study-wide: Later, TCR association rates were found to vary by HLA locus, highest for DRB1 and lowest for HLA-C.

Sequencing was done on a sample of PBMCs. The rearrangement uses TRBV5-4 and TRBJ1-1; 8 positions match TRBD1. The source is a young woman in good health and CMV-seronegative. The CDR3 loop is CASSLFQGAAEAFF. The CDR3 bases are TGTGCCAGCAGCTTGTTCCAGGGGGCGGCTGAAGCTTTCTTT.